The entry below describes one T cell receptor beta chain. Antigen: not known. Trimming took 3 bases from V and 10 from J, leaving 7 bases between them. The CDR3 totals 12 residues. The germline V gene encodes CDR1 LNHDA and CDR2 SQIVND (reference sequence). The data stem from a study of ipilimumab plus nivolumab after autologous stem cell transplantation. Study results and caveats: The authors say TCR, Treg and microbiome findings warrant further study.

TCRdb's copy holds only in-frame clones and misses some; the assay was immunoSEQ multiplex PCR. The data show about 12,000 clones, with about three quarters seen just once and about a sixth held by the top ten. Starting 14 to 28 days after autologous transplant, ipilimumab 1 mg/kg was given. Patients received nivolumab 3 mg/kg at weeks 1, 4, 7, 10, then fortnightly to week 26. This chain connects TRBV19 to TRBJ1-6, with no clear D. The sequences come from PBMCs, collected in a trial of ipilimumab plus nivolumab as post-transplant consolidation. This sequence was found in a male donor with diffuse large B-cell lymphoma. The CDR3 reads CASSIGASPLHF. CDR3 coding DNA: TGTGCCAGTAGTATTGGAGCATCACCCCTCCACTTT.